This section outlines one TCR beta chain sequence together with its context. The table came from immunoSEQ multiplex PCR; TCRdb's copy has only in-frame clones and leaves some out. This table holds some 300,000 clones, approximately 86% found once. This sample was taken from a study of blood T cell repertoires in COVID-19. Study at large: The United States, Italy and Spain supplied acute and convalescent COVID-19 samples.

Trimming took off 7 bases at V and 6 bases at J, with 16 bases between the two ends. Germline V gene sequence: CDR1 SNHLY, CDR2 FYNNEI. The CDR3 has 13 residues. Sequencing was done on a sample of peripheral blood. The chain joins TRBV2 to TRBJ2-7; possibly TRBD1 for D (6 bases). The origin of this receptor is an older woman with COVID-19, enrolled during active disease. CDR3 in DNA: TGTGCCAGCACTCCACAGGGTTCGGGCGAGCAGTACTTC. As protein: CASTPQGSGEQYF.